Listed here is a single T cell receptor beta chain. Profiled with immunoSEQ multiplex PCR; TCRdb holds only in-frame clones, not every one. The data contain about 38,000 clones, 91% of them singletons. Germline V CDR1 and CDR2: SGHNT, YYREEE (reference sequence). CDR3 size: 16 residues. Unmatched junction bases numbered 8, after V lost 0 bases and J lost 5 bases. The data derive from a study of T cell changes during pregnancy in multiple sclerosis. The origin of this receptor is a female donor with multiple sclerosis, enrolled in a pregnancy study. This chain joins TRBV5-4 and TRBJ2-5; 9 positions agree with TRBD2. Sequences were derived from CD8+ T cells from peripheral blood mononuclear cells, sampled in the second trimester of pregnancy. The CDR3 DNA reads as TGTGCCAGCAGCTTGGCCGCGGGGGGGGGCGAGGAGACCCAGTACTTC. Protein sequence: CASSLAAGGGEETQYF.